Each of the 32 T cell receptor beta chains below was sequenced from the same sample in a study of cytomegalovirus exposure and HLA in healthy donors (dated by TCRdb to about 2017). To prepare the library, the immunoSEQ multiplex PCR assay was applied. For the multiplex PCR, a mixture combining 60 forward primers for TCR Vbeta segments and 13 reverse primers for TCR Jbeta segments was used. TCRdb re-hosts the immuneACCESS table, in-frame sequences only. Its copies lack some clones; in the studies checked, an unresolved V gene accounts for under half of them, and the cause for the rest is not known. In this sample the table shows fewer than 130,000 clones, approximately 79% of which occur a single time. The top ten clones comprise roughly 5.6% of the sample. The source material was PBMCs. Source of these receptors: a man aged 30 to 45 in good health and CMV-seropositive.

The chain recombines TRBV11-2 with TRBJ2-1; 8 nucleotides line up with TRBD2. CDR1 is SGHAT, CDR2 FQNNGV, per germline. The CDR3 has 15 residues. Trimming took 5 bases from V and 8 from J; bases not matched to a gene: 11. This CDR3 is CASSINGGGAYEQFF. The CDR3, as DNA: TGTGCCAGCAGCATTAACGGGGGGGGCGCCTATGAGCAGTTCTTC. Full variable domain (rest looked up from reference TRBV11-2 and TRBJ2-1): EAGVAQSPRYKIIEKRQSVAFWCNPISGHATLYWYQQILGQGPKLLIQFQNNGVVDDSQLPKDRFSAERLKGVDSTLKIQPAKLEDSAVYLCASSINGGGAYEQFFGPGTRLTVL.

This clone has just a few counts. This chain connects TRBV30 to TRBJ1-6; D may be TRBD1 (5 bases). Germline loops: CDR1 GTSNPN, CDR2 SVGIG (reference sequence). V lost 0 bases to trimming and J lost 9 bases, with 12 bases between them. The CDR3 loop spans 14 amino acids. CDR3 sequence reads: CAWSVGADTSPLHF. In DNA, the CDR3 is TGTGCCTGGAGTGTAGGGGCGGACACTTCACCCCTCCACTTT.

The chain recombines TRBV27 with TRBJ2-3; 9 bases line up with TRBD1. This CDR3 has 18 amino acids. The ends lost 2 bases at V and 0 bases at J; junction bases unmatched: 9. Germline V gives CDR1 MNHEY, CDR2 SMNVEV (reference sequence). The chain's CDR3 is CASSLNGGQGISTDTQYF. The CDR3 nucleotides are TGTGCCAGCAGTTTAAATGGCGGACAGGGGATTAGCACAGATACGCAGTATTTT.

This clone was counted a single time. The gene calls are TRBV21-1 and TRBJ2-7; the D call of TRBD1 is as the table states it, not checked on the DNA. TRBV21-1 constitutes a pseudogene. The CDR3 has 13 residues. CDR3 loop: CASTRGIRGEQYF. The CDR3 nucleotides read TGTGCCAGCACCAGGGGGATCAGGGGCGAGCAGTACTTC.

V gene TRBV6-1 combines with J gene TRBJ1-5, with 12 bases lining up with TRBD1. The CDR3 is made up of 14 amino acids. V lost 6 bases, J lost 5 bases, and 2 bases stayed unmatched. Germline V gives CDR1 MNHNS, CDR2 SASEGT. CDR3 amino acids: CASRGTGGDQPQHF. CDR3 bases: TGTGCCAGCAGGGGGACAGGGGGCGATCAGCCCCAGCATTTT.

This sequence joins TRBV14 and TRBJ1-6; D is possibly TRBD1 (5 bases). The germline V gene encodes CDR1 SGHDN and CDR2 FVKESK. This CDR3 has 14 residues. Trimming took off 4 bases at V and 8 bases at J, with 12 bases between the two ends. This CDR3 reads CASSPWDWDSPLHF. The DNA of the CDR3 is TGTGCCAGCAGCCCGTGGGACTGGGATTCACCCCTCCACTTT.

J is TRBJ1-5 and V is TRBV27; 7 positions agree with TRBD1. V shed 3 bases, J shed 3 bases, and the junction held 5 bases outside the gene matches. This CDR3 region has 15 residues. Germline assignment: CDR1 MNHEY and CDR2 SMNVEV (reference sequence). CDR3 coding DNA: TGTGCCAGCAGTTTGGGGGGACAGAACAATCAGCCCCAGCATTTT. The encoded protein is CASSLGGQNNQPQHF.

This rearrangement joins TRBV5-6 to TRBJ2-3, with 10 bases identical to TRBD1. V was pared by 4 bases and J by 4 bases, with 9 bases of the junction left unmatched. CDR1 and CDR2 from the germline V gene are SGHDT and YYEEEE. The CDR3 totals 16 residues. The CDR3: CASSNRDRGLADTQYF. The CDR3 DNA reads as TGTGCCAGCAGCAACCGGGACAGGGGCTTGGCAGATACGCAGTATTTT.

This clone was observed once. This chain connects TRBV5-1 to TRBJ2-5; 9 bases agree with TRBD2. This CDR3 region has 15 residues. Germline loops: CDR1 SGHRS, CDR2 YFSETQ. With V trimmed by 6 bases and J by 3 bases, 9 bases remained unmatched. CDR3 protein: CASKSGAGGEETQYF. Written as DNA, the CDR3 is TGCGCCAGCAAGTCAGGAGCGGGGGGAGAAGAGACCCAGTACTTC.

This rearrangement joins TRBV29-1 to TRBJ1-3, with D unclear. CDR1 and CDR2 from the germline V gene are SQVTM and ANQGSEA. The V and J ends lost 4 bases and 4 bases respectively, with 14 bases between them. This CDR3 region has 14 residues. Written as DNA, the CDR3 is TGCAGCGTTGTTGAGGGCTGGAGCGGAAACACCATATATTTT. This encodes CSVVEGWSGNTIYF.

This sequence joins TRBV7-2 and TRBJ1-5; D is possibly TRBD1 (5 bases). Germline-derived CDR1 and CDR2 are SGHTA and FQGNSA. The CDR3 extends over 15 amino acids. The V end lost 3 bases, the J end lost 2 bases, and 11 bases lay between the germline ends. CDR3 sequence: CASSLGDWRNQPQHF. CDR3 in DNA: TGTGCCAGCAGCTTGGGGGACTGGCGCAATCAGCCCCAGCATTTT.

The CDR3 region is CASSLPTELGTDTQYF. The DNA for the CDR3 is TGTGCCAGCTCACTCCCGACGGAGTTAGGCACAGATACGCAGTATTTT. The genes are TRBV18 and TRBJ2-3, with D hard to call. The germline V and J ends were trimmed by 4 bases and 1 base, with 15 bases remaining between them. The CDR3 length is 16 residues. Germline CDR1 and CDR2: KGHSH and LQKENI.

This chain joins TRBV30 and TRBJ1-1; 7 bases map to TRBD1. The CDR3 sequence is 15 residues long. J lost 3 bases, V lost 2 bases, and 9 bases had no gene match. From germline, CDR1 is GTSNPN and CDR2 SVGIG (reference sequence). The CDR3 region is CAWSPLRQGDTEAFF. Here the CDR3 DNA reads TGTGCCTGGAGTCCCCTCAGACAGGGAGACACTGAAGCTTTCTTT.

The chain is built from TRBV2 and TRBJ2-1, with TRBD2 matching 10 bases. The length of the CDR3 is 15 residues. Germline CDR1 is SNHLY and CDR2 is FYNNEI. V was clipped by 5 bases and J by 6 bases; unmatched bases: 7. The CDR3 region has the DNA TGTGCCAGCAGTCCTAGCGGGGGTTTCGGCAATGAGCAGTTCTTC. Translation: CASSPSGGFGNEQFF.

This chain links TRBV7-2 with TRBJ2-1, with no clear D. The ends were cut back, 5 bases at V and 6 bases at J, with 5 bases in the middle. The CDR3 covers 11 residues. The germline V gene encodes CDR1 SGHTA and CDR2 FQGNSA. CDR3 amino acids: CASSKANEQFF. CDR3 nucleotide sequence: TGTGCCAGCAGCAAAGCCAATGAGCAGTTCTTC.

This rearrangement joins TRBV5-1 to TRBJ2-7, with D tentatively TRBD1 (6 bases). V dropped 1 base and J dropped 2 bases, with 13 bases sitting between them. Germline assignment: CDR1 SGHRS and CDR2 YFSETQ. The CDR3 has 15 residues. Here the CDR3 reads CASSLLGGRTYEQYF. The CDR3 nucleotides read TGCGCCAGCAGCTTGTTAGGGGGACGGACCTACGAGCAGTACTTC.

The chain recombines TRBV6-5 with TRBJ2-5; possible D gene TRBD2, 5 bases. V lost 4 bases, J lost 1 base, and 16 bases lay in between. The CDR3 loop spans 16 amino acids. Germline V gives CDR1 MNHEY, CDR2 SVGAGI. In nucleotides, the CDR3 is TGTGCCAGCAGTTTTGCCCGGAGCGGCTTCCAAGAGACCCAGTACTTC. Protein: CASSFARSGFQETQYF.

The chain joins TRBV6-4 to TRBJ2-1; maybe TRBD2 (6 bases). V shed 0 bases and J shed 3 bases, with 12 bases lying between them. Germline CDR1 MRHNA, CDR2 SNTAGT. This CDR3 has 16 residues. CDR3: CASSDSGGARYNEQFF. The CDR3 DNA is TGTGCCAGCAGTGACTCCGGCGGGGCTCGCTACAATGAGCAGTTCTTC.

This clone was picked up a small number of times. The V and J genes are TRBV7-9 and TRBJ2-2; 9 bases align to TRBD1. The junction had 5 bases not matched to a gene; V was cut back by 7 bases and J by 2 bases. The CDR3 has 15 amino acids. Germline CDR1 SEHNR, CDR2 FQNEAQ (reference sequence). The CDR3 loop is CASNQDRGNTGELFF. CDR3 nucleotides: TGTGCCAGCAACCAGGACAGGGGTAACACCGGGGAGCTGTTTTTT. The full variable domain, completed using reference TRBV7-9 and TRBJ2-2, is DTGVSQNPRHKITKRGQNVTFRCDPISEHNRLYWYRQTLGQGPEFLTYFQNEAQLEKSRLLSDRFSAERPKGSFSTLEIQRTEQGDSAMYLCASNQDRGNTGELFFGEGSRLTVL.

The chain joins TRBV5-1 to TRBJ2-1; a weak D match, TRBD2 (6 bases). There are 14 residues in the CDR3. Germline CDR1 reads SGHRS; CDR2 reads YFSETQ. Trimming removed 0 bases at V and 8 bases at J, with 12 bases between. In DNA, the CDR3 is TGCGCCAGCAGCTTGGGGGACTGGGCGGATGAGCAGTTCTTC. Translating it yields CASSLGDWADEQFF.

The chain combines TRBV11-3 with TRBJ1-1, with TRBD1 matching over 7 bases. The CDR3 spans 14 residues. The J segment lost 6 bases and the V segment lost 1 base, leaving 5 bases of the junction unmatched. Germline CDR1 is SGHNT and CDR2 is YENEEA. The CDR3 here is CASSLGGQSPEAFF. In DNA form, the CDR3 reads TGTGCCAGCAGCTTAGGGGGACAGAGCCCTGAAGCTTTCTTT.

The V gene is TRBV18, the J gene TRBJ1-4, with 9 bases aligning to TRBD1. The CDR3 covers 16 residues. The ends lost 4 bases at V and 2 bases at J; junction bases unmatched: 5. Germline CDR1 and CDR2: KGHSH and LQKENI. In DNA form, the CDR3 reads TGTGCCAGCTCACGGGGACAGGGCCGTACTAATGAAAAACTGTTTTTT. It is translated as CASSRGQGRTNEKLFF.

This chain uses TRBV29-1 with TRBJ2-7; TRBD1 matches 7 bases. J gave up 3 bases and V 6 bases, and 5 bases lay outside the gene matches. The CDR3 totals 12 residues. Germline CDR1 reads SQVTM; CDR2 reads ANQGSEA. DNA of the CDR3: TGCAGCGTGAGGGACAGCCGCTACGAGCAGTACTTC. This gives the protein CSVRDSRYEQYF.

The genes are TRBV9 and TRBJ2-1; D is perhaps TRBD2 (5 bases). V lost 0 bases to trimming and J lost 7 bases, with 14 bases between them. The germline CDR1 and CDR2 sequences are SGDLS and YYNGEE. This CDR3 is built from 15 residues. The CDR3 protein is CASSVGGLDQNEQFF. DNA for the CDR3: TGTGCCAGCAGCGTAGGCGGGCTCGATCAGAATGAGCAGTTCTTC.

V is TRBV4-3 and J is TRBJ1-2; D remains unclear. Trimming stripped 0 bases from V and 4 bases from J, with 9 bases between. The CDR3 extends over 14 amino acids. Germline V gene lookup returns CDR1 LGHNA and CDR2 YSLEER. As DNA, the CDR3 is TGCGCCAGCAGCCAAGATTATGAGAGCTATGGCTACACCTTC. Protein sequence: CASSQDYESYGYTF.

V and J are TRBV7-9 and TRBJ2-1; D remains ambiguous. This CDR3 has 13 amino acids. V was clipped by 4 bases and J by 8 bases, with 12 bases between them. Germline V gene data show CDR1 as SEHNR and CDR2 as FQNEAQ (reference sequence). CDR3 in amino acids: CASSSSLQDEQFF. CDR3 nucleotides: TGTGCCAGCAGCTCGTCTTTGCAGGATGAGCAGTTCTTC.

V gene TRBV19 combines with J gene TRBJ2-1; the match to TRBD2 covers 13 bases. V shed 8 bases, J shed 0 bases, and the junction held 10 bases outside the gene matches. Per germline, CDR1 LNHDA and CDR2 SQIVND (reference sequence). The CDR3 is made up of 18 amino acids. As DNA, the CDR3 is TGTGCCAGTCACGGACTAGCGGGGGTCCAGAGCTCCTACAATGAGCAGTTCTTC. It encodes CASHGLAGVQSSYNEQFF.

The chain is built from TRBV11-3 and TRBJ2-3; 8 bases are shared with TRBD2. The CDR3 has 14 residues. The germline CDR1 and CDR2 sequences are SGHNT and YENEEA. The V gene end was trimmed by 0 bases and the J gene end by 6 bases; junction bases not matched to a gene: 2. This chain's CDR3 is CASSLERGDDTQYF. The DNA for the CDR3 is TGTGCCAGCAGCTTAGAGCGGGGGGACGATACGCAGTATTTT.

The V gene is TRBV11-2, the J gene TRBJ1-2, with 9 nucleotides matching TRBD1. The CDR3 is 14 amino acids. In germline, CDR1 is SGHAT, CDR2 FQNNGV. Trimming removed 2 bases from V and 7 bases from J; junction bases left unmatched: 5. The CDR3 is CASSLTGGVGGYTF. The CDR3 DNA is TGTGCCAGCAGCTTAACAGGGGGCGTTGGTGGCTACACCTTC.

The J gene is TRBJ1-5, the V gene TRBV27; the match to TRBD1 covers 7 bases. J lost 7 bases, V lost 2 bases, and 5 bases had no gene match. The CDR3 runs 14 residues. CDR1 is MNHEY, CDR2 SMNVEV, per germline (reference sequence). The CDR3 sequence is CASSLTGAGQPQHF. CDR3 sequence (DNA): TGTGCCAGCAGTTTAACAGGGGCAGGGCAGCCCCAGCATTTT.

The V and J genes are TRBV9 and TRBJ2-3; 9 bases are a match to TRBD2. The CDR3 has 15 residues. Unmatched junction bases numbered 7, after V lost 0 bases and J lost 8 bases. Germline-derived CDR1 and CDR2 are SGDLS and YYNGEE. CDR3 in amino acids: CASSVAVTSGGTQYF. CDR3 sequence (DNA): TGTGCCAGCAGCGTAGCTGTGACTAGCGGTGGTACGCAGTATTTT.

The gene calls are TRBV5-1 and TRBJ2-6, with 10 positions matching TRBD1. The V and J ends lost 4 bases and 4 bases, in that order; junction bases with no gene match: 5. CDR1 is SGHRS and CDR2 is YFSETQ in the germline V gene. The CDR3 covers 16 residues. The DNA for the CDR3 is TGCGCCAGCAGCAGGACAGGGGGAGAGGGGGCCAACGTCCTGACTTTC. Translation gives CASSRTGGEGANVLTF.